The 25 T cell receptor beta chains below come from one sample, sequenced in a study of cytomegalovirus exposure and HLA in healthy donors (dated by TCRdb to about 2017). Receptor amplification or capture employed the immunoSEQ multiplex PCR assay. For the multiplex PCR, a mixture combining 60 forward primers for TCR Vbeta segments and 13 reverse primers for TCR Jbeta segments was used. TCRdb holds this immuneACCESS table with in-frame rearrangements only. Some clones are missing; in checked studies, unresolved V genes explain under half, and the rest has no known cause. A total of around 200,000 clones appear in this sample, less than 90% of them only once. The top ten clones comprise around 1.5% of the sample. Sample: PBMCs. The receptors derive from a man aged 50-59 years in good health and CMV-seronegative.

There are a few counts of this clone. The J gene is TRBJ1-6, the V gene TRBV7-9; 9 bases align to TRBD1. Germline V CDR1 and CDR2: SEHNR, FQNEAQ (reference sequence). The CDR3 totals 15 residues. V lost 5 bases, J lost 8 bases, and 7 bases stayed unmatched. CDR3 coding DNA: TGTGCCAGCAGCCGGCCGACAGGGGGGTATTCACCCCTCCACTTT. Encoded protein: CASSRPTGGYSPLHF.

The chain has TRBV5-1 and TRBJ2-1; 16 bases agree with TRBD2. The V and J ends lost 0 bases and 2 bases, in that order; junction bases with no gene match: 8. CDR1 and CDR2 from the germline V gene are SGHRS and YFSETQ. The CDR3 sequence is 20 residues long. The CDR3 spells CASSLAGGTSGGATYNEQFF. The CDR3 coding sequence is TGCGCCAGCAGCTTGGCCGGTGGGACTAGCGGGGGGGCTACCTACAATGAGCAGTTCTTC.

This chain connects TRBV5-5 to TRBJ2-5, with 7 bases aligning to TRBD2. Looked up from germline, CDR1 is SGHKS and CDR2 is YYEKEE (reference sequence). Unmatched junction bases numbered 10, after V lost 0 bases and J lost 5 bases. The CDR3 consists of 16 residues. The CDR3 region is CASSLAGREKGETQYF. CDR3 nucleotides: TGTGCCAGCAGCTTGGCCGGGCGGGAGAAGGGGGAGACCCAGTACTTC.

The rearrangement uses TRBV7-3 and TRBJ2-2, with 7 nucleotides matching TRBD1. Germline V gene data show CDR1 as SGHTA and CDR2 as FQGTGA. V dropped 5 bases and J dropped 3; count of bases not matched to a gene: 6. This CDR3 is built from 15 residues. The CDR3 spells CASSPQTGYTGELFF. In DNA, the CDR3 is TGTGCCAGCAGCCCCCAGACAGGGTACACCGGGGAGCTGTTTTTT.

This clone was observed a few times. For the CDR3, the DNA is TGTGCCAGCAGCCAGGATTATTCACCCCTCCACTTT. Amino acids: CASSQDYSPLHF. The chain combines TRBV5-4 with TRBJ1-6; no definite D call. The germline V gene encodes CDR1 SGHNT and CDR2 YYREEE (reference sequence). The V gene lost 4 bases and the J gene lost 8 bases, with 7 bases spanning the gap. The CDR3 length is 12 residues.

The CDR3 nucleotides read TGTGCCAGCAGCTTAGATTCCAGCGGGGCCCTTAGCACAGATACGCAGTATTTT. Its protein product is CASSLDSSGALSTDTQYF. This sequence joins TRBV11-2 and TRBJ2-3; 7 bases match TRBD2. Trimming took 0 bases from V and 0 from J; bases not matched to a gene: 9. Looked up from germline, CDR1 is SGHAT and CDR2 is FQNNGV. The length of the CDR3 is 18 residues.

This chain uses TRBV12-5 with TRBJ1-3, with D possibly TRBD1 on 6 matching bases. Germline V lookup: CDR1 LGHNT, CDR2 FRNRAP. Trimming shortened V by 3 bases and J by 4 bases, and 10 bases separated the two germline ends. The CDR3 runs 14 residues. The chain's CDR3 is CASGFWGQGNTIYF. The CDR3, as DNA: TGTGCTAGTGGTTTCTGGGGGCAAGGAAACACCATATATTTT.

This clone was observed a single time. The chain uses TRBV7-3 and TRBJ2-3; TRBD2 is a possible D gene (5 bases). Trimming cost V 1 base and J 1 base, with 9 bases left between them. Germline values: CDR1 SGHTA, CDR2 FQGTGA. The CDR3 totals 15 residues. The CDR3 spells CASSLRGYRTDTQYF. The CDR3 DNA follows: TGTGCCAGCAGCTTAAGAGGGTACCGCACAGATACGCAGTATTTT. The complete variable domain, with remaining parts taken from reference TRBV7-3 and TRBJ2-3, reads GAGVSQTPSNKVTEKGKYVELRCDPISGHTALYWYRQSLGQGPEFLIYFQGTGAADDSGLPNDRFFAVRPEGSVSTLKIQRTERGDSAVYLCASSLRGYRTDTQYFGPGTRLTVL.

V gene TRBV5-1 combines with J gene TRBJ1-2, with 8 nucleotides matching TRBD1. V lost 0 bases to trimming and J lost 6 bases; unmatched junction nucleotides: 7. CDR3 length: 15 amino acids. Germline V gene lookup returns CDR1 SGHRS and CDR2 YFSETQ. The CDR3 protein is CASSLAPDRAHGYTF. The DNA for the CDR3 is TGCGCCAGCAGCTTGGCCCCGGACAGGGCTCATGGCTACACCTTC.

The V gene is TRBV27, the J gene TRBJ2-5; D is possibly TRBD1 (6 bases). Trimming took off 6 bases at V and 2 bases at J, with 13 bases between the two ends. CDR3 length equals 14 residues. Germline CDR1 is MNHEY and CDR2 is SMNVEV (reference sequence). The CDR3 loop reads CASRPQGEQETQYF. The DNA of the CDR3 is TGTGCCAGCAGACCACAGGGTGAGCAAGAGACCCAGTACTTC.

The rearrangement joins TRBV4-1 to TRBJ2-2; no reliable D call. Germline assignment: CDR1 MGHRA and CDR2 YSYEKL. The CDR3 runs 16 residues. Between the trimmed V and J ends, which lost 1 base and 6 bases, there was a span of 15 bases. CDR3 nucleotides: TGCGCCAGCAGCCAAGGCGTGCTAGGCAGTCCCGGGGAGCTGTTTTTT. This gives the protein CASSQGVLGSPGELFF.

This clone occurred a few times. V usage is TRBV6-5 and J usage is TRBJ1-4; TRBD1 is a possible D gene (6 bases). V was shortened by 6 bases and J by 7 bases, with 15 bases between the two germline ends. Per germline, CDR1 MNHEY and CDR2 SVGAGI. The CDR3 loop spans 14 amino acids. The CDR3 region is CASSRGGTGEKLFF. CDR3 DNA sequence: TGTGCCAGCAGCAGGGGAGGGACGGGTGAAAAACTGTTTTTT.

The V and J genes are TRBV6-5 and TRBJ1-2, with 7 bases lining up with TRBD1. Germline CDR1 is MNHEY and CDR2 is SVGAGI. V dropped 10 bases and J dropped 8; count of bases not matched to a gene: 10. The CDR3 length is 12 residues. The CDR3 region has the DNA TGTGCCACGGACAGGATGACGGACGGCTACACCTTC. Its protein is CATDRMTDGYTF.

The chain carries TRBV4-3 and TRBJ2-1; the D gene is possibly TRBD2 (5 bases). This CDR3 has 16 amino acids. Germline CDR1 and CDR2: LGHNA and YSLEER. V lost 1 base, J lost 5 bases, and 15 bases lay in between. CDR3 coding DNA: TGCGCCAGCAGCCAAGTCAACCCTAGCAGGAACAATGAGCAGTTCTTC. Its protein is CASSQVNPSRNNEQFF.

This clone was picked up one time. The chain combines TRBV5-4 with TRBJ1-2, with 7 nucleotides matching TRBD1. V gave up 4 bases and J gave up 6 bases; unmatched junction bases: 3. This CDR3 is built from 12 residues. CDR1 SGHNT and CDR2 YYREEE come from the germline V gene (reference sequence). CDR3 DNA sequence: TGTGCCAGCAGCCCGGGACAGAATGGCTACACCTTC. The encoded protein is CASSPGQNGYTF.

The chain employs TRBV11-2 and TRBJ1-1; D gene uncertain. CDR1 is SGHAT, CDR2 FQNNGV, per germline. Trimming left V 5 bases short and J 5 bases short, with 9 bases between. The CDR3 is made up of 12 amino acids. This CDR3 reads CASSREYTEAFF. The CDR3 region has the DNA TGTGCCAGCAGCCGAGAGTATACTGAAGCTTTCTTT.

The chain recombines TRBV15 with TRBJ2-7; no reliable D call. The V end lost 1 base, the J end lost 6 bases, and 13 bases lay between the germline ends. The CDR3 runs to 14 residues. Germline V CDR1 and CDR2: LNHNV, YYDKDF (reference sequence). CDR3 sequence (DNA): TGTGCCACCAGCAGAGGTAGAACAGACGTCGAGCAGTACTTC. It specifies CATSRGRTDVEQYF. The full variable domain, in which reference TRBV15 and TRBJ2-7 provide the parts outside the CDR3, is DAMVIQNPRYQVTQFGKPVTLSCSQTLNHNVMYWYQQKSSQAPKLLFHYYDKDFNNEADTPDNFQSRRPNTSFCFLDIRSPGLGDTAMYLCATSRGRTDVEQYFGPGTRLTVT.

The genes are TRBV2 and TRBJ1-2; 7 bases are a match to TRBD1. With V trimmed by 6 bases and J by 4 bases, 14 bases remained unmatched. CDR1 SNHLY and CDR2 FYNNEI come from the germline V gene. The CDR3 runs to 16 residues. The CDR3 here is CASSQNLRGRVYGYTF. The DNA of the CDR3 is TGTGCCAGCAGCCAAAACCTTAGGGGGCGCGTCTATGGCTACACCTTC.

The chain employs TRBV11-1 and TRBJ2-5; 10 nucleotides agree with TRBD2. The CDR3 is 14 amino acids. The germline V gene has CDR1 SGHAT and CDR2 FQDESV (reference sequence). The V and J ends lost 6 bases and 5 bases, in that order; junction bases with no gene match: 6. CDR3 residues: CASRRAGGGETQYF. The CDR3, as DNA: TGTGCCAGCAGGCGAGCGGGAGGGGGGGAGACCCAGTACTTC. The full variable domain, with the rest looked up from reference TRBV11-1 and TRBJ2-5, is EAEVAQSPRYKITEKSQAVAFWCDPISGHATLYWYRQILGQGPELLVQFQDESVVDDSQLPKDRFSAERLKGVDSTLKIQPAELGDSAMYLCASRRAGGGETQYFGPGTRLLVL.

This chain joins TRBV5-1 and TRBJ2-3; D possibly corresponds to TRBD2 (5 bases). Germline assignment: CDR1 SGHRS and CDR2 YFSETQ. The CDR3 covers 15 residues. The ends were cut back, 3 bases at V and 0 bases at J, with 11 bases in the middle. In nucleotides, the CDR3 is TGCGCCAGCAGCTCGAGCCCGGGGAGCACAGATACGCAGTATTTT. Protein: CASSSSPGSTDTQYF. Full variable domain (rest looked up from reference TRBV5-1 and TRBJ2-3): KAGVTQTPRYLIKTRGQQVTLSCSPISGHRSVSWYQQTPGQGLQFLFEYFSETQRNKGNFPGRFSGRQFSNSRSEMNVSTLELGDSALYLCASSSSPGSTDTQYFGPGTRLTVL.

This clone was seen just once. The J gene is TRBJ2-3, the V gene TRBV11-1, with 11 bases fitting TRBD2. The CDR3 consists of 18 residues. V lost 5 bases and J lost 2; bases outside the gene matches: 12. Germline V gene lookup returns CDR1 SGHAT and CDR2 FQDESV (reference sequence). The CDR3 spells CASSLRGASGGPTDTQYF. In nucleotides, the CDR3 is TGTGCCAGCAGCCTCCGCGGGGCTAGCGGGGGGCCCACAGATACGCAGTATTTT.

CDR3 in DNA: TGTGCCAGCAGCCTAAGAGGGGGGGACGATACGCAGTATTTT. As protein: CASSLRGGDDTQYF. V gene TRBV7-9 combines with J gene TRBJ2-3; perhaps TRBD2 as D (7 bases). CDR3 length equals 14 residues. The V gene's germline CDR1 is SEHNR and CDR2 FQNEAQ (reference sequence). V shed 5 bases and J shed 6 bases, with 15 bases lying between them. Looking up the rest from reference TRBV7-9 and TRBJ2-3 gives the full variable domain: DTGVSQNPRHKITKRGQNVTFRCDPISEHNRLYWYRQTLGQGPEFLTYFQNEAQLEKSRLLSDRFSAERPKGSFSTLEIQRTEQGDSAMYLCASSLRGGDDTQYFGPGTRLTVL.

The rearrangement joins TRBV2 to TRBJ2-7, with D possibly being TRBD1 (5 bases). The CDR3 contains 11 residues. Germline V lookup: CDR1 SNHLY, CDR2 FYNNEI. V lost 6 bases, J lost 6 bases, and 9 bases lay in between. CDR3 in DNA: TGTGCCAGCAGGGCAGGGCCCGAGCAGTACTTC. As protein: CASRAGPEQYF. Using reference TRBV2 and TRBJ2-7 for the parts outside the CDR3, the full variable domain is EPEVTQTPSHQVTQMGQEVILRCVPISNHLYFYWYRQILGQKVEFLVSFYNNEISEKSEIFDDQFSVERPDGSNFTLKIRSTKLEDSAMYFCASRAGPEQYFGPGTRLTVT.

This rearrangement joins TRBV7-9 to TRBJ2-2, with 15 bases fitting TRBD2. This CDR3 spans 16 amino acids. Germline values: CDR1 SEHNR, CDR2 FQNEAQ (reference sequence). J gave up 4 bases and V 5 bases, and 2 bases lay outside the gene matches. The CDR3 nucleotides read TGTGCCAGCAGCCGGACTAGCGGGGGGGTCACCGGGGAGCTGTTTTTT. This codes for CASSRTSGGVTGELFF. The entire variable domain, with the rest obtained from reference TRBV7-9 and TRBJ2-2, is as follows: DTGVSQNPRHKITKRGQNVTFRCDPISEHNRLYWYRQTLGQGPEFLTYFQNEAQLEKSRLLSDRFSAERPKGSFSTLEIQRTEQGDSAMYLCASSRTSGGVTGELFFGEGSRLTVL.

The rearrangement links TRBV19 to TRBJ2-7; 10 nucleotides align to TRBD1. The CDR3 is made up of 17 amino acids. CDR1 and CDR2 from the germline V gene are LNHDA and SQIVND (reference sequence). V lost 1 base, J lost 0 bases, and 6 bases stayed unmatched. DNA of the CDR3: TGTGCCAGTAGTATAGGCAGACAGGGGGCCGCCTCCTACGAGCAGTACTTC. Amino acid sequence: CASSIGRQGAASYEQYF.